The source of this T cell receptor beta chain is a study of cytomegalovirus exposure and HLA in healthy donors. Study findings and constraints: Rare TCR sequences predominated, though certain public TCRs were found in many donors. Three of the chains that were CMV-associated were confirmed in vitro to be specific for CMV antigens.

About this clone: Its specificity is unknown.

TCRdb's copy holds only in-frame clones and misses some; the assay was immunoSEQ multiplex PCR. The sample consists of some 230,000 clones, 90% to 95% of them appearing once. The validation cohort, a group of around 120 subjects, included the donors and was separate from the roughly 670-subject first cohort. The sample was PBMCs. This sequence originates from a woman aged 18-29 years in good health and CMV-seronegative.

CDR3: CASSFKGADTEAFF. DNA for the CDR3: TGCGCCAGCAGCTTTAAGGGGGCCGACACTGAAGCTTTCTTT. The J gene is TRBJ1-1, the V gene TRBV5-1; 7 nucleotides line up with TRBD1. This CDR3 has 14 residues. The V gene's germline CDR1 is SGHRS and CDR2 YFSETQ. Unmatched junction bases numbered 4, after V lost 2 bases and J lost 3 bases.